The following is a TCR beta chain sequence with its context. What it binds is not known. The germline V and J ends were trimmed by 0 bases and 8 bases, with 16 bases remaining between them. The CDR3 is 15 amino acids. Germline V gene data show CDR1 as SGHTA and CDR2 as FQGNSA. This entry is derived from a study of T cells after yellow fever vaccination. A universal primer site and UMIs were added as TCR cDNA was made by 5'RACE template switching. A single record per CDR3 protein comes from TCRdb applying MiXCR to the 5' RACE reads. The sample shows 300,000 to 400,000 distinct CDR3 sequences, 9.5% to 15% of them seen only once. Study outcomes and limitations: Clonotypes found in both CD4 and CD8 compartments made up a small share.

V gene TRBV7-2 combines with J gene TRBJ1-2, with D possibly TRBD1 on 6 matching bases. The source was CD4+ T cells sorted from PBMCs, collected 15 days after the yellow fever booster vaccination. The sequence derives from a man between 18 and 35 years old who received the YFV17D yellow fever vaccine. CDR3 DNA: TGTGCCAGCAGCTTAGCACAGGGTTTTTCGGGAGGCTACACCTTC. Its protein product is CASSLAQGFSGGYTF.